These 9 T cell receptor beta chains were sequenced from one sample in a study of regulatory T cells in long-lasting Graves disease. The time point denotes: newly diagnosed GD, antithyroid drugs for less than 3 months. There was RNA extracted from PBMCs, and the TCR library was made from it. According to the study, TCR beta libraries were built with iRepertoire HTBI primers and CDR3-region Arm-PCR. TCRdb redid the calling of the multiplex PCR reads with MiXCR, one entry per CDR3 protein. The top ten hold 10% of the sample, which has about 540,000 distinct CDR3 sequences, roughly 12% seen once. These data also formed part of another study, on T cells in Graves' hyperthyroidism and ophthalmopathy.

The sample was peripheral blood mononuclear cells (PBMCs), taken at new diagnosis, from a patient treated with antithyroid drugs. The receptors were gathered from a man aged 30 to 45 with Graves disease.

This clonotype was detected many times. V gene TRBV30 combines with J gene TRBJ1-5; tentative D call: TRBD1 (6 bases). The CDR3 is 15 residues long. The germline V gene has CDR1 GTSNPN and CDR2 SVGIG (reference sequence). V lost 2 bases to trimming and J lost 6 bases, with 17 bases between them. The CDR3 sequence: CAWSTQGGGRQPQHF. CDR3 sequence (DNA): TGTGCCTGGAGTACACAAGGGGGTGGCCGTCAGCCCCAGCATTTT.

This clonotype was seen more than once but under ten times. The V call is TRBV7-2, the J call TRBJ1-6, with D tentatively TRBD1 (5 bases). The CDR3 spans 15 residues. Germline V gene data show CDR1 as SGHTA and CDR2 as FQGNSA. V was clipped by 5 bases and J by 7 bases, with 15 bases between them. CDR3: CASSPLPGPNSPLHF. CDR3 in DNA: TGTGCCAGCAGCCCGCTGCCGGGACCGAATTCACCCCTCCACTTT.

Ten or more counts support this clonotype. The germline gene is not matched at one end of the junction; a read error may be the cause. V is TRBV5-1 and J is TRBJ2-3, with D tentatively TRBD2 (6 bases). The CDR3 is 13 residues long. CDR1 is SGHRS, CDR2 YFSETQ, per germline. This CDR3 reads CASSFTGADTQYF. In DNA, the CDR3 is TGTGCCAGCAGCTTTACGGGGGCAGATACGCAGTATTTT.

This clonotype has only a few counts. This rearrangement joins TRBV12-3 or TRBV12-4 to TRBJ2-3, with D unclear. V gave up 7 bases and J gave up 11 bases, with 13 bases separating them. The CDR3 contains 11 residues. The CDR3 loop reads CASKDGEGQYF. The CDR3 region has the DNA TGTGCCAGCAAGGATGGGGAAGGGCAGTATTTT.

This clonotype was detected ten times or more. The CDR3 sequence is CASSLDVGSGDYGYTF. The CDR3 region has the DNA TGTGCCAGCAGCTTAGATGTGGGGTCGGGCGACTATGGCTACACCTTC. The chain uses TRBV11-2 and TRBJ1-2; no clear D. The V gene's germline CDR1 is SGHAT and CDR2 FQNNGV. The CDR3 has 16 amino acids. V was shortened by 0 bases and J by 3 bases, with 14 bases between the two germline ends.

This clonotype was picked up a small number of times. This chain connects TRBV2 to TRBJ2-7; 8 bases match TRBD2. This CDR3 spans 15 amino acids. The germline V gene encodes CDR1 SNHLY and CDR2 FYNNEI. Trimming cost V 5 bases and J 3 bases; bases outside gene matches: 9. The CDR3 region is CASSLFGGAGYEQYF. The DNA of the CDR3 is TGTGCCAGCAGTTTATTCGGGGGGGCGGGCTACGAGCAGTACTTC.

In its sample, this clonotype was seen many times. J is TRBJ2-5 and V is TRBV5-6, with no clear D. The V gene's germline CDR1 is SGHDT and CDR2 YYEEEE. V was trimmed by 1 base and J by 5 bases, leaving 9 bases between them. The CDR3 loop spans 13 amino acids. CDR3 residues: CASSLYWTETQYF. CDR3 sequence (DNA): TGTGCCAGCAGCTTGTATTGGACGGAGACCCAGTACTTC.

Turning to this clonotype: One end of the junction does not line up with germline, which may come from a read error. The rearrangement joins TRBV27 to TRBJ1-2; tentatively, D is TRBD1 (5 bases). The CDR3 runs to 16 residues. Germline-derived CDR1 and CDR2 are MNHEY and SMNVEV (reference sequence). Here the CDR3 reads CASRLVGAQANYGYAF. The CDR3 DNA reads TGTGCCAGCCGCTTAGTAGGGGCGCAGGCTAACTATGGCTACGCCTTC.

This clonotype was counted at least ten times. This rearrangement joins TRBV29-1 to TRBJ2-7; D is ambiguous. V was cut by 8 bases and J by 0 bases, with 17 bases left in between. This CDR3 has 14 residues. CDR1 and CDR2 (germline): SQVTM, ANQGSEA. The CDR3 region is CSTLGGRSSYEQYF. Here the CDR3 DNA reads TGCAGCACGTTGGGTGGTCGAAGCTCCTACGAGCAGTACTTC.